This T cell receptor beta chain derives from a study of T-cell reconstitution after alpha-beta-depleted transplantation in children. The CDR3 is 14 residues long. Per germline, CDR1 DFQATT and CDR2 SNEGSKA (reference sequence). V was clipped by 5 bases and J by 2 bases, with 15 bases between them. Unique molecular identifiers were incorporated during preparation of the TCRbeta library. Using its own MiXCR run on the PCR reads, TCRdb lists one record per CDR3 protein. The repertoire holds around 700,000 distinct CDR3 sequences, 13% seen once, with 0.79% in the top ten. This clonotype was sampled from a girl aged 2 to 9 with congenital amegakaryocytic thrombocytopenia, due to receive a stem cell transplant. The specimen comprised PBMCs, sampled before TCRalphabeta/CD19-depleted stem cell transplant. The rearrangement uses TRBV20-1 and TRBJ2-5; D tentatively reads TRBD1 or TRBD2 (6 bases each). DNA of the CDR3: TGCAGTGCTGCTCCGGGGGCGGGGCAAGAGACCCAGTACTTC. This translates into CSAAPGAGQETQYF.